Sequencing of this TCR beta chain was carried out in a study of T cell repertoires in cytomegalovirus infection. Whole-study context: Shared public TCR beta signatures pointed to both CMV infection and a matching HLA type. Study findings and constraints: Clonotype analysis showed dominance of the ex vivo response by HLA-C-restricted CMV-specific TCR beta clonotypes. Of the TCR beta families, the public ones yielded a cumulative frequency that identified carriers of CMV plus the relevant HLA.

This clonotype was counted at least ten times. Antigen specificity is unknown. TCRdb fed the reads into MiXCR, producing one record per CDR3 protein. The profile shows approximately 630,000 distinct CDR3 sequences, 24% of them singletons. Germline V lookup: CDR1 LGHNA, CDR2 YSLEER. V gave up 0 bases and J gave up 10 bases, with 16 bases separating them. This CDR3 comprises 16 residues. What was sequenced was CD8+ T cells from PBMCs. The V and J genes are TRBV4-3 and TRBJ1-6; no clear D gene. This sequence originates from a human donor in good health (CMV status not recorded). Some clones in this sample may be carry-over from other donors' samples. Here the CDR3 reads CASSQEGITNDSPLHF. Here the CDR3 DNA reads TGCGCCAGCAGCCAAGAAGGGATAACAAATGACTCACCCCTCCACTTT.